The 16 T cell receptor beta chains given below trace back to one sample, sequenced in a study of blood T cell repertoires in COVID-19. Method: immunoSEQ multiplex PCR; TCRdb's copy keeps in-frame clones and lacks some. The top ten hold around 1.5% of the sample, which has 410,000 or so clones, around 91% seen once. The sample comprised peripheral blood. Receptors originate from a woman in her thirties or forties with COVID-19, enrolled during active disease.

The chain employs TRBV13 and TRBJ2-7; TRBD2 agrees at 13 bases. This CDR3 contains 16 residues. The ends lost 5 bases at V and 8 bases at J; junction bases unmatched: 12. CDR1 is PRHDT, CDR2 FYEKMQ, per germline (reference sequence). In nucleotides, the CDR3 is TGTGCCAGCAGCGGCGTAAGGACTAGCGGGGGAGGAAAGCAGTACTTC. Protein product: CASSGVRTSGGGKQYF. Filled out from reference TRBV13 and TRBJ2-7, the complete variable domain reads AAGVIQSPRHLIKEKRETATLKCYPIPRHDTVYWYQQGPGQDPQFLISFYEKMQSDKGSIPDRFSAQQFSDYHSELNMSSLELGDSALYFCASSGVRTSGGGKQYFGPGTRLTVT.

The chain has TRBV11-3 and TRBJ2-1, with TRBD2 identical over 10 bases. The CDR3 consists of 15 residues. V lost 4 bases to trimming and J lost 5 bases; unmatched junction nucleotides: 5. The germline CDR1 and CDR2 sequences are SGHNT and YENEEA. The CDR3 DNA follows: TGTGCCAGCAGCTCGCTCGGACTAGCGGACAATGAGCAGTTCTTC. Amino acids: CASSSLGLADNEQFF.

J is TRBJ1-4 and V is TRBV6-6, with D perhaps TRBD1 (6 bases). V shed 8 bases and J shed 6 bases, with 13 bases lying between them. This CDR3 is 13 amino acids long. Germline V lookup: CDR1 MNHNY, CDR2 SVGAGI (reference sequence). CDR3 region: CASLDSTDEKLFF. The CDR3 nucleotides read TGTGCCAGCTTGGACAGCACAGATGAAAAACTGTTTTTT.

CDR3 sequence (DNA): TGCGCCAGCACGCTCGGACAGGGGGGATCCTATAATTCACCCCTCCACTTT. Its protein is CASTLGQGGSYNSPLHF. The J gene is TRBJ1-6, the V gene TRBV5-1; 10 positions agree with TRBD1. The CDR3 is 17 residues long. The germline CDR1 and CDR2 sequences are SGHRS and YFSETQ. The V and J ends lost 6 bases and 1 base, in that order; junction bases with no gene match: 7.

Here the CDR3 reads CASSQAKGGGTDTQYF. Written as DNA, the CDR3 is TGTGCCAGCAGCCAAGCTAAAGGGGGCGGCACAGATACGCAGTATTTT. This chain joins TRBV3-1 (or the pseudogene TRBV3-2) and TRBJ2-3, with TRBD1 identical over 7 bases. Unmatched junction bases numbered 5, after V lost 1 base and J lost 1 base. The CDR3 runs 16 residues. CDR1 is LGHDT and CDR2 is YNNKEL in the germline V gene (reference sequence).

With respect to this clone: Other DNA sequences in this specimen translate into the identical CDR3. The chain couples TRBV27 to TRBJ1-2; possibly TRBD1 for D (6 bases). Germline V lookup: CDR1 MNHEY, CDR2 SMNVEV (reference sequence). V was trimmed by 3 bases and J by 4 bases, leaving 9 bases between them. The CDR3 loop spans 13 amino acids. In DNA, the CDR3 is TGTGCCAGCAGTTTGACAGGCTTCTATGGCTACACCTTC. Its translation is CASSLTGFYGYTF.

This rearrangement joins TRBV6-2 or TRBV6-3 to TRBJ2-5; 10 nucleotides match TRBD2. Trimming at V came to 6 bases and at J to 4 bases, leaving 8 bases not matched to a gene. Germline values: CDR1 MNHEY, CDR2 SVGEGT. This CDR3 is 15 amino acids long. CDR3 protein: CASSRQRGGGETQYF. In nucleotides, the CDR3 is TGTGCCAGCAGCCGGCAGCGGGGGGGAGGAGAGACCCAGTACTTC.

J is TRBJ1-6 and V is TRBV27, with a weak D call TRBD1 (5 bases). Germline V gives CDR1 MNHEY, CDR2 SMNVEV (reference sequence). Trimming stripped 3 bases from V and 6 bases from J, with 12 bases between. The CDR3 has 15 residues. CDR3 in amino acids: CASSFYRPVNSPLHF. CDR3 coding DNA: TGTGCCAGCAGTTTTTACAGGCCCGTTAATTCACCCCTCCACTTT.

V usage is TRBV29-1 and J usage is TRBJ1-5; possibly TRBD1 for D (6 bases). The CDR3 runs to 15 residues. Trimming cost V 4 bases and J 4 bases, with 17 bases left between them. Per the germline V gene, CDR1 is SQVTM and CDR2 is ANQGSEA. The chain's CDR3 is CSVVSGRGLNQPQHF. CDR3 bases: TGCAGCGTTGTTTCTGGCAGGGGCCTAAATCAGCCCCAGCATTTT.

V usage is TRBV11-2 and J usage is TRBJ2-1; 9 bases fit TRBD2. The J segment lost 4 bases and the V segment lost 9 bases, leaving 10 bases of the junction unmatched. The germline V gene has CDR1 SGHAT and CDR2 FQNNGV. The CDR3 has 15 residues. CDR3 amino acids: CASQTLAGPYNEQFF. CDR3 coding DNA: TGTGCCAGTCAGACGCTAGCGGGGCCTTACAATGAGCAGTTCTTC.

The chain recombines TRBV5-5 with TRBJ1-2; possible D gene TRBD1, 6 bases. V dropped 2 bases and J dropped 2 bases, with 13 bases sitting between them. Germline values: CDR1 SGHKS, CDR2 YYEKEE (reference sequence). The CDR3 is 15 residues long. The CDR3 loop reads CASSLSGDANYGYTF. The CDR3 DNA sequence: TGTGCCAGCAGCTTATCAGGGGATGCGAACTATGGCTACACCTTC.

V and J are TRBV6-5 and TRBJ1-1, with D maybe TRBD1 (6 bases). CDR1 is MNHEY and CDR2 is SVGAGI in the germline V gene. The V end was cut by 2 bases, the J end by 1 base, with 8 bases between. There are 14 residues in the CDR3. Written as DNA, the CDR3 is TGTGCCAGCAGTTACGGGACACCGAACACTGAAGCTTTCTTT. It codes for CASSYGTPNTEAFF.

The genes are TRBV9 and TRBJ2-5; 7 positions agree with TRBD2. The CDR3 contains 15 residues. J lost 3 bases, V lost 3 bases, and 8 bases had no gene match. Germline CDR1 and CDR2: SGDLS and YYNGEE. This CDR3 is CASSGGGTKEETQYF. In nucleotides, the CDR3 is TGTGCCAGCAGCGGAGGCGGGACTAAAGAAGAGACCCAGTACTTC.

The table lists this clone with a count of one. This chain joins TRBV19 and TRBJ2-7, with D maybe TRBD1 (6 bases). V lost 8 bases and J 2 bases, leaving 16 bases between the germline ends. The CDR3 spans 14 residues. The germline V gene encodes CDR1 LNHDA and CDR2 SQIVND (reference sequence). The CDR3 region has the DNA TGTGCCAGTGCGGACAGTATATTTACCTACGAGCAGTACTTC. It encodes CASADSIFTYEQYF.

The chain couples TRBV4-1 to TRBJ2-4, with D maybe TRBD1 (5 bases). V shed 1 base and J shed 0 bases, with 13 bases lying between them. Germline CDR1 is MGHRA and CDR2 is YSYEKL. CDR3 size: 17 residues. The CDR3 bases are TGCGCCAGCAGCCAAGTCCGACAGATACTAGCCAAAAACATTCAGTACTTC. Residues: CASSQVRQILAKNIQYF.

The CDR3 DNA reads as TGTGCCAGCAGTTTAGTCCCAGGGGGCAGGAGTGGCTACACCTTC. It specifies CASSLVPGGRSGYTF. The chain couples TRBV28 to TRBJ1-2; 8 nucleotides line up with TRBD1. The trim removed 2 bases at V and 7 bases at J, leaving 9 bases unmatched. The CDR3 spans 15 residues. Germline V gene data show CDR1 as MDHEN and CDR2 as SYDVKM.